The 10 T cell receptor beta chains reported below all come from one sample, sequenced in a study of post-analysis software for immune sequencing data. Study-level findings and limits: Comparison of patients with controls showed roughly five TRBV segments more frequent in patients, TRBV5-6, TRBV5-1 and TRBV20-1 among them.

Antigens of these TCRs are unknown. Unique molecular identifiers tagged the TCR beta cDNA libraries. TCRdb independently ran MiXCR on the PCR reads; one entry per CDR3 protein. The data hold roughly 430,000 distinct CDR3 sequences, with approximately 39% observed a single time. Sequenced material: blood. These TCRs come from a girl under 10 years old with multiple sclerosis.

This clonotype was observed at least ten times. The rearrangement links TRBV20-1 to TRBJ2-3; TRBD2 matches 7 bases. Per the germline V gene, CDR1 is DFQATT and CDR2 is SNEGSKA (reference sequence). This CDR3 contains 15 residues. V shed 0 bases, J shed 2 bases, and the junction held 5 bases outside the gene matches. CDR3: CSARDPLAVTDTQYF. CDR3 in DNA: TGCAGTGCTAGAGATCCTCTAGCGGTCACAGATACGCAGTATTTT.

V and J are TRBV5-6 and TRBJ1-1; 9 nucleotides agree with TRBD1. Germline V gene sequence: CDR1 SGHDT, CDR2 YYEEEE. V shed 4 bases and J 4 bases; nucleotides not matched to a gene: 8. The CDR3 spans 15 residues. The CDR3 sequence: CASSTGTGFVTEAFF. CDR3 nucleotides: TGTGCCAGCAGCACCGGGACAGGGTTTGTCACTGAAGCTTTCTTT.

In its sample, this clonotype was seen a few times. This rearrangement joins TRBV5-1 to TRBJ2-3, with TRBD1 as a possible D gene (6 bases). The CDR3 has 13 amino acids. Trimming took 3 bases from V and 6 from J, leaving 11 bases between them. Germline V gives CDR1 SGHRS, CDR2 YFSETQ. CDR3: CASSSTGLDTQYF. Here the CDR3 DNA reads TGCGCCAGCAGCTCAACAGGGTTGGATACGCAGTATTTT.

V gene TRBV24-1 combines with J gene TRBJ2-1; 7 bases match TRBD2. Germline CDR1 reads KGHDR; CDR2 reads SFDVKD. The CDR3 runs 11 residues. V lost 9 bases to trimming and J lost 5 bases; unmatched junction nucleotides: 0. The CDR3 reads CATAGDNEQFF. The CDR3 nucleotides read TGTGCCACCGCGGGGGACAATGAGCAGTTCTTC.

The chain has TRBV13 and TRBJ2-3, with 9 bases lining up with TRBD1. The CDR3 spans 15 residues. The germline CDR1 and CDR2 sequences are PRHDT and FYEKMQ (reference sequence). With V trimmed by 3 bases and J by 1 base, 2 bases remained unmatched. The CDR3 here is CASSLRDRGTDTQYF. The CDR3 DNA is TGTGCCAGCAGCTTGAGGGACAGGGGCACAGATACGCAGTATTTT.

The CDR3 DNA reads as TGTGCCAGCAGCTTAGGGGCAGGGGGTGGATATGGCTACACCTTC. This encodes CASSLGAGGGYGYTF. The V call is TRBV7-2, the J call TRBJ1-2; 7 bases agree with TRBD1. Germline loops: CDR1 SGHTA, CDR2 FQGNSA. The CDR3 length is 15 residues. V shed 1 base, J shed 5 bases, and the junction held 7 bases outside the gene matches.

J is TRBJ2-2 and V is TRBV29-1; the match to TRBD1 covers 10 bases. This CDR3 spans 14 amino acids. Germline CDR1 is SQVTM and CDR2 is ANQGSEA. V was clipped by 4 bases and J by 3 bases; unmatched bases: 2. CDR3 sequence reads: CSVAGTGDTGELFF. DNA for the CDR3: TGCAGCGTTGCGGGGACAGGGGACACCGGGGAGCTGTTTTTT.

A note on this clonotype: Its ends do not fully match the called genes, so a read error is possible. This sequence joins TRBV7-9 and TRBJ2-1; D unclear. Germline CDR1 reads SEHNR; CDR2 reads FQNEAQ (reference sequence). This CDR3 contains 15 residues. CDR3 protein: CAGSPDRRIFNEQFF. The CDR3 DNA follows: TGTGCCGGCAGCCCCGATAGGCGAATTTTCAATGAGCAGTTCTTC.

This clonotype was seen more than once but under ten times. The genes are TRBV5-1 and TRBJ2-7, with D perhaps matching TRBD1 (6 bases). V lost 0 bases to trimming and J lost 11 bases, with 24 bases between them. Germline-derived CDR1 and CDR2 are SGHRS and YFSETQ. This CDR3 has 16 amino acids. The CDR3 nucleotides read TGCGCCAGCAGCTTGGCCCCCGCGGACAGCCCTTCCAAGAAGTACTTC. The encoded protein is CASSLAPADSPSKKYF.

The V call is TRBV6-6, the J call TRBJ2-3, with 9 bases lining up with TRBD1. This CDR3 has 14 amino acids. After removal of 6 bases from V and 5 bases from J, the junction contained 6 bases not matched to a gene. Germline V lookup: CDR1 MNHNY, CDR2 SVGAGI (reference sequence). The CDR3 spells CASRPGQGVDTQYF. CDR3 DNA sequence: TGTGCCAGCAGACCGGGACAGGGAGTAGATACGCAGTATTTT.